The 24 T cell receptor beta chains reported below all come from one sample, sequenced in a study of T cells in Graves' hyperthyroidism and ophthalmopathy. Using RNA transcripts as the source, TCR beta CDR3 regions were amplified. First-round RT-PCR targeting the TCR CDR3 was performed with the HTBI primer set. TCRdb itself ran the multiplex PCR reads through MiXCR, one entry per CDR3 protein. Of some 490,000 distinct CDR3 sequences in the sample, approximately 23% were seen once. The sample consisted of blood. These receptors were taken from a woman in her 70s with Graves' ophthalmopathy.

The chain uses TRBV27 and TRBJ1-1; 7 positions match TRBD1. Germline CDR1 reads MNHEY; CDR2 reads SMNVEV (reference sequence). The CDR3 extends over 13 amino acids. The V segment lost 8 bases and the J segment 2 bases; nucleotides outside the gene matches: 5. CDR3 region: CASHDRANTEAFF. The CDR3 nucleotides read TGTGCCAGCCACGACAGGGCAAACACTGAAGCTTTCTTT.

The chain couples TRBV5-8 to TRBJ1-2, with 7 bases lining up with TRBD1. Germline trimming cut 3 bases from V and 0 bases from J; bases unmatched to any gene: 5. The CDR3 consists of 15 residues. CDR1 and CDR2 (germline): SGHTS, YDEGEE. In nucleotides, the CDR3 is TGTGCCAGCAGCTGGACAGGAACACCTAACTATGGCTACACCTTC. This codes for CASSWTGTPNYGYTF.

This clonotype was detected ten times or more. V is TRBV7-2 and J is TRBJ2-3, with 12 bases fitting TRBD1. The CDR3 contains 15 residues. J gave up 11 bases and V 3 bases, and 9 bases lay outside the gene matches. Germline V gives CDR1 SGHTA, CDR2 FQGNSA. CDR3 coding DNA: TGTGCCAGCAGCTTGACGGGACAGGGGGCGGGAGGGCAGTATTTT. Its protein product is CASSLTGQGAGGQYF.

The chain recombines TRBV27 with TRBJ2-2; D is ambiguous. The ends were cut back, 7 bases at V and 5 bases at J, with 17 bases in the middle. CDR1 and CDR2 (germline): MNHEY, SMNVEV (reference sequence). The CDR3 is 15 residues long. CDR3 amino acids: CASTLYPFTTGELFF. The CDR3 DNA follows: TGTGCCAGCACGCTATACCCCTTTACGACCGGGGAGCTGTTTTTT.

The rearrangement joins TRBV4-2 to TRBJ2-1; 9 bases map to TRBD2. The CDR3 has 15 amino acids. V was clipped by 0 bases and J by 14 bases; unmatched bases: 11. The germline V gene encodes CDR1 LGHNA and CDR2 YNFKEQ. The CDR3 DNA sequence: TGTGCCAGCAGCCAAGAGGAGGTTAGCGGGAGTAATAAGTTCTTC. Protein product: CASSQEEVSGSNKFF.

This clonotype has a handful of counts. The chain employs TRBV5-1 and TRBJ2-2; no clear D. The CDR3 is made up of 14 amino acids. Germline CDR1 SGHRS, CDR2 YFSETQ. The V end was cut by 1 base, the J end by 4 bases, with 8 bases between. The CDR3 spells CASSLNEATGELFF. CDR3 DNA sequence: TGCGCCAGCAGCTTGAATGAGGCCACCGGGGAGCTGTTTTTT.

The V call is TRBV12-3 or TRBV12-4, the J call TRBJ2-1; 10 bases are shared with TRBD2. Trimming removed 6 bases from V and 5 bases from J; junction bases left unmatched: 7. CDR3 length: 15 amino acids. This chain's CDR3 is CASSPGLAGDNEQFF. CDR3 sequence (DNA): TGTGCCAGCAGCCCCGGTCTAGCGGGGGACAATGAGCAGTTCTTC.

The rearrangement links TRBV28 to TRBJ1-5; D uncertain. Trimming shortened V by 5 bases and J by 0 bases, and 11 bases separated the two germline ends. Germline V gives CDR1 MDHEN, CDR2 SYDVKM. The CDR3 is made up of 15 amino acids. In DNA, the CDR3 is TGTGCCAGCAGTCAAACACAAAATAGCAATCAGCCCCAGCATTTT. Its translation is CASSQTQNSNQPQHF.

The chain joins TRBV6-5 to TRBJ1-5; D is unclear. Germline V gene lookup returns CDR1 MNHEY and CDR2 SVGAGI. CDR3 size: 14 residues. Trimming pared 2 bases from V and 5 bases from J, leaving 10 bases between. In DNA form, the CDR3 reads TGTGCCAGCAGTTACCCCCCGGGAGATCAGCCCCAGCATTTT. Its translation: CASSYPPGDQPQHF.

J is TRBJ2-6 and V is TRBV19; D uncertain. V was clipped by 4 bases and J by 4 bases, with 14 bases between them. The CDR3 is 16 residues long. Germline V gene data show CDR1 as LNHDA and CDR2 as SQIVND (reference sequence). This CDR3 reads CASSSSPGPGANVLTF. The CDR3 DNA reads TGTGCCAGTAGTAGTTCCCCCGGGCCGGGGGCCAACGTCCTGACTTTC.

This chain uses TRBV20-1 with TRBJ1-6; 7 bases map to TRBD1. With V trimmed by 6 bases and J by 5 bases, 4 bases remained unmatched. This CDR3 contains 13 residues. Germline V gene sequence: CDR1 DFQATT, CDR2 SNEGSKA (reference sequence). The CDR3 DNA reads TGCAGTGCCCTGGGACAGAATAATTCACCCCTCCACTTT. The encoded protein is CSALGQNNSPLHF.

This clonotype was recorded a few times. This chain's CDR3 is CSARDEAGVVGEQYF. CDR3 DNA sequence: TGCAGTGCTAGAGATGAGGCAGGGGTGGTGGGGGAGCAGTACTTC. This chain uses TRBV20-1 with TRBJ2-7, with a weak D call TRBD1 (6 bases). V lost 0 bases and J 7 bases, leaving 19 bases between the germline ends. The CDR3 consists of 15 residues. Germline V CDR1 and CDR2: DFQATT, SNEGSKA (reference sequence).

In the case of this clonotype: One end of the junction is discordant with germline, which a read error may explain. The V call is TRBV3-1, the J call TRBJ2-7; TRBD2 might be the D (6 bases). The CDR3 is 15 amino acids. Germline V lookup: CDR1 LGHDT, CDR2 YNNKEL (reference sequence). The CDR3 bases are TGTGCCAGCAGCCATTGGCGGGGAGGATCGGACGAGCAGCACTTC. Protein product: CASSHWRGGSDEQHF.

A few counts support this clonotype. This chain links TRBV28 with TRBJ1-5; no firm D call. The CDR3 sequence is 12 residues long. Per germline, CDR1 MDHEN and CDR2 SYDVKM. Trimming cost V 1 base and J 7 bases, with 5 bases left between them. The CDR3: CASSLLPQPQHF. CDR3 coding DNA: TGTGCCAGCAGTTTATTGCCCCAGCCCCAGCATTTT.

This clonotype was observed many times. The chain employs TRBV12-3 or TRBV12-4 and TRBJ1-5; possible D gene TRBD1, 6 bases. Trimming shortened V by 6 bases and J by 2 bases, and 14 bases separated the two germline ends. The CDR3 is made up of 15 amino acids. The CDR3 nucleotides are TGTGCCAGCAGGGAACAGGGTTTGGGCAATCAGCCCCAGCATTTT. This translates into CASREQGLGNQPQHF.

This chain links TRBV10-2 with TRBJ1-2, with a weak D call TRBD1 (5 bases). Germline values: CDR1 WSHSY, CDR2 SAAADI. V was shortened by 9 bases and J by 3 bases, with 17 bases between the two germline ends. The length of the CDR3 is 14 residues. The CDR3 nucleotides are TGCGCCAGTTTACAGGATCTTGTGGACTATGGCTACACCTTC. This gives the protein CASLQDLVDYGYTF.

This clonotype was observed at least ten times. The chain is built from TRBV27 and TRBJ1-6, with D maybe TRBD1 (6 bases). The CDR3 totals 16 residues. Deletions cut 6 bases from V and 5 bases from J, with 17 bases between. Germline V CDR1 and CDR2: MNHEY, SMNVEV (reference sequence). The CDR3 coding sequence is TGTGCCAGCAGCACCCTCGGGGGCAGGGATAATTCACCCCTCCACTTT. It yields the protein CASSTLGGRDNSPLHF.

This chain uses TRBV4-1 with TRBJ2-3; TRBD2 is a possible D gene (5 bases). CDR1 is MGHRA, CDR2 YSYEKL, per germline. V dropped 0 bases and J dropped 2 bases, with 12 bases sitting between them. This CDR3 comprises 16 residues. The CDR3 nucleotides read TGCGCCAGCAGCCAAGATATCAGCGGCTACACAGATACGCAGTATTTT. The encoded protein is CASSQDISGYTDTQYF.

This clonotype was observed many times. The chain recombines TRBV28 with TRBJ1-2, with 9 bases lining up with TRBD1. This CDR3 comprises 16 residues. Germline lookup yields CDR1 MDHEN and CDR2 SYDVKM. The ends lost 4 bases at V and 4 bases at J; junction bases unmatched: 10. The DNA for the CDR3 is TGTGCCAGCAGTTCCTCTGACAGGGGGAAACTCTATGGCTACACCTTC. It yields the protein CASSSSDRGKLYGYTF.

Concerning this clonotype itself: A much bigger clone sits one base away, suggesting this may be a read error. The chain combines TRBV27 with TRBJ1-4; no reliable D call. The CDR3 runs 14 residues. The germline CDR1 and CDR2 sequences are MNHEY and SMNVEV (reference sequence). Written as DNA, the CDR3 is TGTGCCAGCAGTACAAGAGCAACTAATGAAAAACTGTCTTTT. Residues: CASSTRATNEKLSF.

This clonotype came up a few times. The genes are TRBV20-1 and TRBJ1-5; TRBD1 is a possible D gene (6 bases). V lost 6 bases and J lost 6, with 21 bases in between. In germline, CDR1 is DFQATT, CDR2 SNEGSKA (reference sequence). CDR3 length: 15 amino acids. CDR3 sequence (DNA): TGCAGTGCCCGCGGCGGGCAGGGGAGGGTTCAGCCCCAGCATTTT. This gives the protein CSARGGQGRVQPQHF.

The chain is built from TRBV19 and TRBJ2-2; TRBD2 matches 10 bases. This CDR3 is 15 amino acids long. V lost 6 bases and J lost 4; bases outside the gene matches: 5. Per the germline V gene, CDR1 is LNHDA and CDR2 is SQIVND (reference sequence). CDR3 residues: CASRESGRGTGELFF. CDR3 sequence (DNA): TGTGCCAGTAGAGAAAGCGGGAGGGGCACCGGGGAGCTGTTTTTT.

Ten or more counts support this clonotype. The V call is TRBV7-2, the J call TRBJ2-1, with 7 bases aligning to TRBD1. Germline V lookup: CDR1 SGHTA, CDR2 FQGNSA. After removal of 6 bases from V and 6 bases from J, the junction contained 8 bases not matched to a gene. CDR3 size: 14 residues. CDR3 sequence: CASSSRTGGNEQFF. The DNA of the CDR3 is TGTGCCAGCAGTTCCCGGACAGGAGGCAATGAGCAGTTCTTC.

In this sample, this clonotype turned up a few times. The chain combines TRBV27 with TRBJ1-4; tentatively, D is TRBD1 (6 bases). The CDR3 is 16 residues long. Germline loops: CDR1 MNHEY, CDR2 SMNVEV (reference sequence). Between the trimmed V and J ends, which lost 2 bases and 4 bases, there was a span of 14 bases. CDR3 protein: CASSLHPRGFNEKLFF. In DNA, the CDR3 is TGTGCCAGCAGTTTACACCCCAGGGGTTTTAATGAAAAACTGTTTTTT.